Below are 20 T cell receptor beta chains sequenced from a single sample in a study of blood T cell repertoires in COVID-19. Sequencing was performed with immunoSEQ multiplex PCR; in TCRdb, only in-frame clones are kept and a portion is missing. The data hold some 70,000 clones, with more than 85% observed a single time. Sample: peripheral blood. These receptor sequences come from a human donor with active COVID-19. The donor label of this sample is uncertain.

The chain combines TRBV7-9 with TRBJ1-4; no clear D gene. The CDR3 consists of 12 residues. Germline CDR1 is SEHNR and CDR2 is FQNEAQ (reference sequence). The germline V and J ends were trimmed by 6 bases and 3 bases, with 5 bases remaining between them. The CDR3 sequence: CASSISNEKLFF. The CDR3 nucleotides read TGTGCCAGCAGTATTTCTAATGAAAAACTGTTTTTT.

The chain couples TRBV5-6 to TRBJ2-7; 7 bases match TRBD1. CDR3 size: 13 residues. Germline values: CDR1 SGHDT, CDR2 YYEEEE. V lost 5 bases and J lost 2; bases outside the gene matches: 4. The CDR3 DNA is TGTGCCAGCAGTCCCGGGACAGCCTACGAGCAGTACTTC. Its translation is CASSPGTAYEQYF.

The V gene is TRBV6-5, the J gene TRBJ2-5, with 9 bases identical to TRBD2. This CDR3 has 15 amino acids. Per the germline V gene, CDR1 is MNHEY and CDR2 is SVGAGI. Trimming removed 0 bases from V and 5 bases from J; junction bases left unmatched: 4. CDR3 in amino acids: CASSYSSGRVETQYF. In DNA, the CDR3 is TGTGCCAGCAGTTACTCTAGCGGGAGAGTGGAGACCCAGTACTTC.

The chain uses TRBV11-2 and TRBJ2-7; no reliable D call. Trimming left V 1 base short and J 3 bases short, with 10 bases between. The CDR3 consists of 14 residues. CDR1 SGHAT and CDR2 FQNNGV come from the germline V gene. In nucleotides, the CDR3 is TGTGCCAGCAGCTTAGGTTGGGCAGGCTACGAGCAGTACTTC. This codes for CASSLGWAGYEQYF. Full variable domain (missing parts from reference TRBV11-2 and TRBJ2-7): EAGVAQSPRYKIIEKRQSVAFWCNPISGHATLYWYQQILGQGPKLLIQFQNNGVVDDSQLPKDRFSAERLKGVDSTLKIQPAKLEDSAVYLCASSLGWAGYEQYFGPGTRLTVT.

The CDR3 DNA follows: TGTGCCAGCGCAGCACCGGGACAAATCACAGATACGCAGTATTTT. Its translation: CASAAPGQITDTQYF. The J gene is TRBJ2-3, the V gene TRBV27; D might be TRBD1 (6 bases). The CDR3 covers 15 residues. Looked up from germline, CDR1 is MNHEY and CDR2 is SMNVEV (reference sequence). V lost 8 bases to trimming and J lost 2 bases, with 17 bases between them.

The chain couples TRBV10-2 to TRBJ2-2; D is undetermined. The V end was cut by 4 bases, the J end by 2 bases, with 5 bases between. Germline V gene lookup returns CDR1 WSHSY and CDR2 SAAADI. The length of the CDR3 is 13 residues. This CDR3 is CASSVINTGELFF. The CDR3 DNA is TGCGCCAGCAGTGTTATAAACACCGGGGAGCTGTTTTTT.

In this sample, this clone is medium-sized. The CDR3 DNA reads as TGCAGCGTTGTGACAGGCTACAATGAGCAGTTCTTC. As protein: CSVVTGYNEQFF. V gene TRBV29-1 combines with J gene TRBJ2-1; D is perhaps TRBD1 (6 bases). CDR3 length: 12 residues. V lost 4 bases and J 3 bases, leaving 7 bases between the germline ends. From germline, CDR1 is SQVTM and CDR2 ANQGSEA.

This clone is a singleton in its sample. The chain combines TRBV3-1 (or the pseudogene TRBV3-2) with TRBJ1-3, with a tentative D call TRBD1 (6 bases). Germline values: CDR1 LGHDT, CDR2 YNNKEL (reference sequence). The CDR3 is 15 amino acids. The V end was cut by 5 bases, the J end by 0 bases, with 11 bases between. In DNA form, the CDR3 reads TGTGCCAGCAGCAAGGGACAAGCCTCTGGAAACACCATATATTTT. It codes for CASSKGQASGNTIYF.

The CDR3 protein is CASSLSGGGNYGYTF. The CDR3 DNA follows: TGTGCCAGCAGCTTAAGTGGCGGGGGAAACTATGGCTACACCTTC. The chain is built from TRBV7-9 and TRBJ1-2, with TRBD1 as a possible D gene (5 bases). Germline CDR1 is SEHNR and CDR2 is FQNEAQ (reference sequence). V dropped 2 bases and J dropped 2 bases, with 12 bases sitting between them. This CDR3 comprises 15 residues.

V usage is TRBV6-1 and J usage is TRBJ2-7, with TRBD1 identical over 7 bases. The CDR3 has 13 amino acids. J lost 2 bases, V lost 2 bases, and 0 bases had no gene match. Looked up from germline, CDR1 is MNHNS and CDR2 is SASEGT. The CDR3, as DNA: TGTGCCAGCAGTGAAAGGGGGCCCTACGAGCAGTACTTC. Residues: CASSERGPYEQYF.

The V gene is TRBV24-1, the J gene TRBJ2-7; TRBD1 matches at 7 bases. The DNA end is more similar to TRBJ2-1, so the J call may be wrong. Per germline, CDR1 KGHDR and CDR2 SFDVKD. This CDR3 has 16 amino acids. The DNA of the CDR3 is TGTGCCACCAGTGATTCCGACAGGGTACCCTACAATGAGCAGTTCTTC. Amino acids: CATSDSDRVPYNEQFF.

This clone has just one count. The chain carries TRBV2 and TRBJ2-1, with TRBD2 identical over 11 bases. The V gene's germline CDR1 is SNHLY and CDR2 FYNNEI. Losses at the gene ends were 4 bases for V and 4 bases for J; bases not matched to a gene: 3. This CDR3 contains 15 residues. The CDR3 reads CASSAPSGRYNEQFF. The CDR3 DNA follows: TGTGCCAGCAGTGCCCCTAGCGGGAGGTACAATGAGCAGTTCTTC.

The CDR3 is CASSYSNYRSYEQYF. The CDR3 DNA follows: TGTGCCAGCAGTTACTCGAATTACAGATCCTACGAGCAGTACTTC. The gene calls are TRBV6-6 and TRBJ2-7, with D unclear. The CDR3 loop spans 15 amino acids. Per germline, CDR1 MNHNY and CDR2 SVGAGI (reference sequence). V was pared by 0 bases and J by 1 base, with 10 bases between.

The rearrangement joins TRBV19 to TRBJ2-1; 7 bases line up with TRBD1. In germline, CDR1 is LNHDA, CDR2 SQIVND (reference sequence). This CDR3 comprises 15 residues. Unmatched junction bases numbered 5, after V lost 5 bases and J lost 1 base. This CDR3 reads CASSPRQGSYNEQFF. The DNA for the CDR3 is TGTGCCAGTAGTCCCCGACAGGGATCCTACAATGAGCAGTTCTTC.

The chain carries TRBV5-1 and TRBJ1-1, with D unresolved. This CDR3 spans 14 amino acids. CDR1 is SGHRS and CDR2 is YFSETQ in the germline V gene. The germline V and J ends were trimmed by 3 bases and 1 base, with 10 bases remaining between them. CDR3 in amino acids: CASSSLASNTEAFF. For the CDR3, the DNA is TGCGCCAGCAGCTCGCTGGCCTCGAACACTGAAGCTTTCTTT.

The chain couples TRBV5-1 to TRBJ2-1; TRBD2 matches at 15 bases. V trimming: 0 bases; J trimming: 8 bases; junction bases outside the gene matches: 6. Looked up from germline, CDR1 is SGHRS and CDR2 is YFSETQ. The CDR3 is made up of 17 amino acids. CDR3 protein: CASSLVPGLAGGDEQFF. DNA for the CDR3: TGCGCCAGCAGCTTGGTCCCCGGACTAGCGGGGGGGGATGAGCAGTTCTTC.

This clone was recorded a few times. The DNA of the CDR3 is TGTGCCAGCAGTTACTCGATGGTGACATCGGACATTCAGTACTTC. This gives the protein CASSYSMVTSDIQYF. The rearrangement uses TRBV6-5 and TRBJ2-4; D remains unclear. V gave up 0 bases and J gave up 8 bases, with 14 bases separating them. This CDR3 is built from 15 residues. Germline assignment: CDR1 MNHEY and CDR2 SVGAGI.

As DNA, the CDR3 is TGTGCCAGCAGCTTAGCTAGGGGACAGGGGTTCAATGAGCAGTTCTTC. Translation: CASSLARGQGFNEQFF. The rearrangement links TRBV7-8 to TRBJ2-1; 10 nucleotides match TRBD1. The germline CDR1 and CDR2 sequences are SGHVS and FQNEAQ. The CDR3 has 16 residues. The junction had 5 bases not matched to a gene; V was cut back by 0 bases and J by 6 bases.

This chain uses TRBV27 with TRBJ1-5; possibly TRBD1 for D (6 bases). The CDR3 totals 15 residues. Looked up from germline, CDR1 is MNHEY and CDR2 is SMNVEV (reference sequence). Trimming stripped 5 bases from V and 1 base from J, with 12 bases between. In nucleotides, the CDR3 is TGTGCCAGCAGTCCACAGGGAAACAGCAATCAGCCCCAGCATTTT. It codes for CASSPQGNSNQPQHF.

The V and J genes are TRBV9 and TRBJ1-3, with 8 bases aligning to TRBD1. CDR1 and CDR2 (germline): SGDLS, YYNGEE. The CDR3 loop spans 15 amino acids. With 5 bases clipped from V and 0 bases from J, the junction kept 4 bases outside the gene matches. CDR3 DNA: TGTGCCAGCAGTACCGGGACAGGCTCTGGAAACACCATATATTTT. Amino acids: CASSTGTGSGNTIYF.